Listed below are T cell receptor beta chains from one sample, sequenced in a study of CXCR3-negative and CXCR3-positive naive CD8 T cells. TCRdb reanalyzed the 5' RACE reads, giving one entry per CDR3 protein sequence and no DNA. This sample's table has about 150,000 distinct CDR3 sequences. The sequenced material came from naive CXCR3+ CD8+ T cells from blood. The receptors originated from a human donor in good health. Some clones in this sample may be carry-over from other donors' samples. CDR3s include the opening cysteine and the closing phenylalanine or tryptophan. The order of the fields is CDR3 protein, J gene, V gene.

CDR3: CASSQAKNSNQPQHF; J: TRBJ1-5; V: TRBV19
CDR3: CSADDPGGPGNTIYF; J: TRBJ1-3; V: TRBV20-1
CDR3: CASSLMAGGPPRTDTQYF; J: TRBJ2-3; V: TRBV28
CDR3: CASSYSGARDPYEQYF; J: TRBJ2-7; V: TRBV6-5
CDR3: CASRLDETQYF; J: TRBJ2-5; V: TRBV25-1
CDR3: CSVEDQSGTGFGKLFF; J: TRBJ1-4; V: TRBV29-1
CDR3: CASSPPTSGGAREQYF; J: TRBJ2-7; V: TRBV5-1
CDR3: CASTLPGTPDNEQFF; J: TRBJ2-1; V: TRBV2
CDR3: CASTGTAGADYGYTF; J: TRBJ1-2; V: TRBV7-9
CDR3: CASSLGLGNYGYTF; J: TRBJ1-2; V: TRBV28
CDR3: CASSSEGRYNSPLHF; J: TRBJ1-6; V: TRBV7-9
CDR3: CASSADRRDEQYF; J: TRBJ2-7; V: TRBV7-9
CDR3: CASSLIGGTYGYTF; J: TRBJ1-2; V: TRBV7-2
CDR3: CASSQDTGAYNSPLHF; J: TRBJ1-6; V: TRBV4-2
CDR3: CASSQDGTGINEQFF; J: TRBJ2-1; V: TRBV4-3
CDR3: CSARFWSGPEQYF; J: TRBJ2-7; V: TRBV20-1
CDR3: CASSSDYRDTQYF; J: TRBJ2-3; V: TRBV5-1
CDR3: CASSPRSGPSGRGLHEQFF; J: TRBJ2-1; V: TRBV7-9
CDR3: CASRASGLIYEQYF; J: TRBJ2-7; V: TRBV2
CDR3: CSASYGSFHNEQFF; J: TRBJ2-1; V: TRBV20-1
CDR3: CATSRDRRSYTDTQYF; J: TRBJ2-3; V: TRBV15
CDR3: CASSFLTSREQYF; J: TRBJ2-7; V: TRBV7-2
CDR3: CASSTVDTSYEQYF; J: TRBJ2-7; V: TRBV6-5
CDR3: CSATGTYEQYF; J: TRBJ2-7; V: TRBV29-1
CDR3: CASSRARSDRRTTNEKLFF; J: TRBJ1-4; V: TRBV14
CDR3: CASSLGVKGLGPDNEQFF; J: TRBJ2-1; V: TRBV5-1
CDR3: CASSESHAYNEQFF; J: TRBJ2-1; V: TRBV9
CDR3: CASSPNLPRDSSYEQYF; J: TRBJ2-7; V: TRBV3-1
CDR3: CASSQEGRKQETQYF; J: TRBJ2-5; V: TRBV4-1
CDR3: CASSPWTSGYEQYF; J: TRBJ2-7; V: TRBV27
CDR3: CSVESVTDTQYF; J: TRBJ2-3; V: TRBV29-1
CDR3: CSVDGQGASSYNEQFF; J: TRBJ2-1; V: TRBV29-1
CDR3: CASSKDAGEPAEAFF; J: TRBJ1-1; V: TRBV4-3
CDR3: CASTPTAGTYEQYF; J: TRBJ2-7; V: TRBV9
CDR3: CATAGTSGGRGNTDTQYF; J: TRBJ2-3; V: TRBV10-3
CDR3: CASSPPPDRGMSYEQYF; J: TRBJ2-7; V: TRBV18
CDR3: CASSLEPAGGPANEQFF; J: TRBJ2-1; V: TRBV5-1
CDR3: CASSTPPGTISYEQYF; J: TRBJ2-7; V: TRBV21-1
CDR3: CASSPTLQGASYEQYF; J: TRBJ2-7; V: TRBV7-6
CDR3: CASSQGTLNQPQHF; J: TRBJ1-5; V: TRBV4-2
CDR3: CASSSGATSYNEQFF; J: TRBJ2-1; V: TRBV12-3/TRBV12-4
CDR3: CASRSGQGTDTQYF; J: TRBJ2-3; V: TRBV7-9
CDR3: CSAPGQPFYGYTF; J: TRBJ1-2; V: TRBV20-1
CDR3: CASSIQGLTDTQYF; J: TRBJ2-3; V: TRBV11-2
CDR3: CASSAGAYGYTF; J: TRBJ1-2; V: TRBV7-9
CDR3: CASSMGLAEQYF; J: TRBJ2-7; V: TRBV5-4
CDR3: CATSRGSETQYF; J: TRBJ2-5; V: TRBV15
CDR3: CASSAGTGGDSPLHF; J: TRBJ1-6; V: TRBV9
CDR3: CSGKGRPTEAFF; J: TRBJ1-1; V: TRBV20-1